This TCR beta chain was captured in a study of blood T cell repertoires in COVID-19. Study details: Acute and convalescent COVID-19 samples came from the United States, Italy and Spain. PBMCs, B-cell-depleted T cells, or T cells provided the cDNA or gDNA that made up the material.

The germline gives CDR1 SEHNR, CDR2 FQNEAQ (reference sequence). V gave up 5 bases and J gave up 2 bases, with 12 bases separating them. CDR3 length equals 14 residues. Source study methods: The assay estimated nucleated cells by amplifying reference gene primers. Using immunoSEQ multiplex PCR, the repertoire was profiled, and TCRdb retains in-frame clones only, with some absent. V and J calls and clone size are as listed in that table; D and trimming were resolved from the DNA. The sample has fewer than 250,000 clones, about four fifths seen once; the top ten hold about 4.8%. This clonotype was sampled from a woman between 70 and 85 years old with acute or convalescent COVID-19. Sequencing input: peripheral blood. The rearrangement joins TRBV7-9 to TRBJ1-2; D is possibly TRBD1 (6 bases). CDR3 DNA sequence: TGTGCCAGCAGCGAGAGGACAGCAAACTATGGCTACACCTTC. Its translation is CASSERTANYGYTF.